The rows below give T cell receptor beta chains drawn from one sample of a study of blood T cell repertoires in COVID-19. Here immunoSEQ multiplex PCR was the method, and the copy in TCRdb shows in-frame clones only, minus some. The repertoire holds about 100,000 clones, with 85% to 90% as singletons. Sequencing was carried out using peripheral blood. These receptors all come from a human donor in a cohort sampled during active COVID-19. Each CDR3 is given with its conserved first and last residue. Each record gives: clone size, CDR3 length, J gene, D gene, V gene, CDR3 protein, CDR3 DNA. D genes are given only for firm matches. Some rows mark clone size as missing; the rest say once, few, many or name a class of expanded clone.

size: .; length: 14; J: TRBJ2-7; D: TRBD2; V: TRBV3-1/TRBV3-2; CDR3: CASSRAGSSYEQYF; DNA: TGTGCCAGCAGCCGAGCGGGGTCCTCCTACGAGCAGTACTTC
size: .; length: 13; J: TRBJ1-2; D: .; V: TRBV5-1; CDR3: CASSLVGDYGYTF; DNA: TGCGCCAGCAGCTTGGTGGGCGACTATGGCTACACCTTC
size: few; length: 17; J: TRBJ1-6; D: .; V: TRBV4-1; CDR3: CASSQGGDGQPNSPLHF; DNA: TGCGCCAGCAGCCAAGGAGGGGACGGACAGCCGAATTCACCCCTCCACTTT
size: once; length: 17; J: TRBJ2-3; D: TRBD2; V: TRBV6-4; CDR3: CASSDVASGGVTDTQYF; DNA: TGTGCCAGCAGTGACGTGGCTAGCGGGGGGGTCACAGATACGCAGTATTTT
size: .; length: 19; J: TRBJ1-5; D: .; V: TRBV19; CDR3: CASSPREGYPPLSNQPQHF; DNA: TGTGCCAGTAGTCCCCGGGAAGGGTACCCCCCATTGAGCAATCAGCCCCAGCATTTT
size: .; length: 14; J: TRBJ2-1; D: .; V: TRBV9; CDR3: CASSVWLENNEQFF; DNA: TGTGCCAGCAGCGTCTGGCTAGAGAACAATGAGCAGTTCTTC
size: .; length: 13; J: TRBJ2-7; D: .; V: TRBV18; CDR3: CASSKQGGYEQYF; DNA: TGTGCCAGCTCGAAACAGGGGGGGTACGAGCAGTACTTC
size: .; length: 14; J: TRBJ2-3; D: TRBD1; V: TRBV6-5; CDR3: CASRRQGSTDTQYF; DNA: TGTGCCAGCAGGCGACAGGGGAGCACAGATACGCAGTATTTT
size: .; length: 16; J: TRBJ2-7; D: TRBD1; V: TRBV2; CDR3: CASSERDRGPASEQYF; DNA: TGTGCCAGCAGTGAACGAGACAGGGGCCCAGCATCCGAGCAGTACTTC
size: .; length: 13; J: TRBJ1-5; D: .; V: TRBV27; CDR3: CASSGGPGQPQHF; DNA: TGTGCCAGCAGCGGGGGTCCGGGTCAGCCCCAGCATTTT
size: .; length: 15; J: TRBJ2-5; D: .; V: TRBV29-1; CDR3: CSVVEGESVLETQYF; DNA: TGCAGCGTGGTCGAGGGGGAGAGTGTTCTTGAGACCCAGTACTTC
size: .; length: 15; J: TRBJ2-5; D: TRBD1; V: TRBV7-2; CDR3: CASSLGQGRFETQYF; DNA: TGTGCCAGCAGCTTAGGACAGGGACGGTTTGAGACCCAGTACTTC
size: .; length: 15; J: TRBJ1-5; D: .; V: TRBV6-6; CDR3: CASSSQAPGGQPQHF; DNA: TGTGCCAGCAGCTCACAGGCCCCGGGGGGTCAGCCCCAGCATTTT
size: .; length: 11; J: TRBJ1-1; D: .; V: TRBV5-5; CDR3: CASSTQAEAFF; DNA: TGTGCCAGCAGCACCCAGGCAGAAGCTTTCTTT
size: .; length: 14; J: TRBJ2-5; D: TRBD1; V: TRBV5-1; CDR3: CASSYTGGSETQYF; DNA: TGCGCCAGCAGCTACACAGGGGGATCGGAGACCCAGTACTTC
size: .; length: 15; J: TRBJ1-3; D: .; V: TRBV2; CDR3: CASSETAGSGNTIYF; DNA: TGTGCCAGCAGTGAAACGGCGGGCTCTGGAAACACCATATATTTT
size: .; length: 15; J: TRBJ2-3; D: .; V: TRBV9; CDR3: CASSAPGQFTDTQYF; DNA: TGTGCCAGCAGCGCGCCTGGACAGTTCACAGATACGCAGTATTTT
size: once; length: 15; J: TRBJ2-1; D: TRBD1; V: TRBV5-1; CDR3: CASSYGQGIWDEQFF; DNA: TGCGCCAGCAGCTATGGACAGGGGATATGGGATGAGCAGTTCTTC
size: .; length: 15; J: TRBJ2-7; D: .; V: TRBV7-9; CDR3: CASSLKGDGSYEQYF; DNA: TGTGCCAGCAGCTTAAAGGGGGACGGCTCCTACGAGCAGTACTTC
size: .; length: 12; J: TRBJ2-1; D: .; V: TRBV6-2/TRBV6-3; CDR3: CASSYTIHEQFF; DNA: TGTGCCAGCAGTTACACTATCCATGAGCAGTTCTTC
size: .; length: 13; J: TRBJ1-1; D: TRBD1; V: TRBV6-6; CDR3: CASRTGENTEAFF; DNA: TGTGCCAGCAGAACAGGGGAGAACACTGAAGCTTTCTTT
size: .; length: 15; J: TRBJ1-4; D: TRBD1; V: TRBV29-1; CDR3: CSVAPPGGGGEKLFF; DNA: TGCAGCGTTGCCCCACCAGGGGGAGGAGGGGAAAAACTGTTTTTT